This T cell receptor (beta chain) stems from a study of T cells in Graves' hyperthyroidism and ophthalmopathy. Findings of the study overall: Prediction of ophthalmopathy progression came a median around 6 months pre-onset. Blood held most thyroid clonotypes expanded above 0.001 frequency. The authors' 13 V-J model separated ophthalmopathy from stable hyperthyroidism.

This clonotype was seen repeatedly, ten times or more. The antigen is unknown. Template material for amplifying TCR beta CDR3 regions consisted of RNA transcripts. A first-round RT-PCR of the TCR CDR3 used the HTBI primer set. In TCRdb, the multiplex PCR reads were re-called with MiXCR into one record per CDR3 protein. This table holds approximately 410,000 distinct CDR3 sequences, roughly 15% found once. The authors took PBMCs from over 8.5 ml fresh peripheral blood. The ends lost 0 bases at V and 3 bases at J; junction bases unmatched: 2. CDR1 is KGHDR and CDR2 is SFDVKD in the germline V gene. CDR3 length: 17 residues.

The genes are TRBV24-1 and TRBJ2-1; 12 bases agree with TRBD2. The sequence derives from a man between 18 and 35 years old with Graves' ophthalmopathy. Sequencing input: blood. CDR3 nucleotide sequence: TGTGCCACCAGTGATTTGCAGACTAGCGGGAGCTACAATGAGCAGTTCTTC. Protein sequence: CATSDLQTSGSYNEQFF.